These 13 T cell receptor beta chains came from one sample sequenced in a study of T cells after yellow fever vaccination. TCRdb reanalysed the 5' RACE reads using MiXCR and keeps one entry per CDR3 protein. The table has about 340,000 distinct CDR3 sequences, roughly 4.3% seen once. The sequenced sample was PBMCs, obtained 5 days after the yellow fever booster vaccination. The receptors stem from a man between 18 and 29 years old who received the YFV17D yellow fever vaccine.

This clonotype was found a few times. The gene calls are TRBV6-5 and TRBJ1-1; TRBD1 matches at 8 bases. Germline loops: CDR1 MNHEY, CDR2 SVGAGI. V trimming: 6 bases; J trimming: 6 bases; junction bases outside the gene matches: 15. This CDR3 is 16 amino acids long. CDR3 nucleotide sequence: TGTGCCAGCAGCCGGGGGACAGGTCCATCTCCGGCTGAAGCTTTCTTT. Translating it yields CASSRGTGPSPAEAFF.

The table lists this clonotype with a few counts. This sequence joins TRBV12-3 or TRBV12-4 and TRBJ2-7; 12 nucleotides line up with TRBD2. The V gene end was trimmed by 5 bases and the J gene end by 7 bases; junction bases not matched to a gene: 6. The CDR3 has 14 residues. The CDR3 nucleotides are TGTGCCAGCAGTAGTCTAGCGGGGGGGCGGGAGCAGTACTTC. The encoded protein is CASSSLAGGREQYF.

In this sample, this clonotype turned up a few times. The rearrangement uses TRBV6-2 or TRBV6-3 and TRBJ2-1; 7 bases fit TRBD1. Germline CDR1 and CDR2: MNHEY and SVGEGT. The J segment lost 8 bases and the V segment lost 6 bases, leaving 7 bases of the junction unmatched. The CDR3 consists of 13 residues. For the CDR3, the DNA is TGTGCCAGCAGGTTGACAGGGTCGGATGAGCAGTTCTTC. Translated, it gives CASRLTGSDEQFF.

V usage is TRBV12-3 or TRBV12-4 and J usage is TRBJ2-5; maybe TRBD2 (6 bases). The CDR3 totals 16 residues. The V gene lost 1 base and the J gene lost 8 bases, with 20 bases spanning the gap. CDR3 residues: CASSLDGRLRGKTQYF. DNA for the CDR3: TGTGCCAGCAGTTTAGACGGACGCCTGCGGGGTAAAACCCAGTACTTC.

This clonotype occurred a few times. The rearrangement uses TRBV5-4 and TRBJ2-5; TRBD2 is a possible D gene (7 bases). There are 17 residues in the CDR3. The V gene's germline CDR1 is SGHNT and CDR2 YYREEE (reference sequence). Trimming took 2 bases from V and 2 from J, leaving 19 bases between them. In nucleotides, the CDR3 is TGTGCCAGCAGCTTTAACGGGGGGCATCTGTGGCAAGAGACCCAGTACTTC. Its protein product is CASSFNGGHLWQETQYF.

This clonotype was picked up many times. The V and J genes are TRBV20-1 and TRBJ1-4; 9 nucleotides line up with TRBD1. CDR3 length equals 14 residues. From germline, CDR1 is DFQATT and CDR2 SNEGSKA (reference sequence). Losses at the gene ends were 3 bases for V and 4 bases for J; bases not matched to a gene: 3. As DNA, the CDR3 is TGCAGTGCTAGGTTGGGACAGGGTAATGAAAAACTGTTTTTT. Protein sequence: CSARLGQGNEKLFF.

This clonotype was detected a few times. The chain has TRBV20-1 and TRBJ2-5; 10 nucleotides align to TRBD2. The CDR3 contains 17 residues. The V gene's germline CDR1 is DFQATT and CDR2 SNEGSKA (reference sequence). Losses at the gene ends were 1 base for V and 2 bases for J; bases not matched to a gene: 10. The CDR3 nucleotides are TGCAGTGCTAGAGTTTGGGGCCTAGCGGGGGAACAAGAGACCCAGTACTTC. Translation: CSARVWGLAGEQETQYF.

This clonotype was seen many times. The chain is built from TRBV6-5 and TRBJ2-7; a weak D match, TRBD1 (6 bases). The CDR3 is 15 residues long. Per germline, CDR1 MNHEY and CDR2 SVGAGI. CDR3 nucleotides: TGTGCCAGCAGCTACTCCATTTGGGGGCCGTACGAGCAGTACGTC. Protein sequence: CASSYSIWGPYEQYV.

The chain joins TRBV12-3 or TRBV12-4 to TRBJ1-1; TRBD1 matches 7 bases. This CDR3 comprises 13 residues. Trimming removed 5 bases from V and 3 bases from J; junction bases left unmatched: 3. Here the CDR3 reads CASSKQGYTEAFF. The CDR3 region has the DNA TGTGCCAGCAGTAAACAGGGGTACACTGAAGCTTTCTTT.

This clonotype occurred a few times. The rearrangement uses TRBV4-2 and TRBJ1-1; 7 positions match TRBD1. The V gene end was trimmed by 4 bases and the J gene end by 4 bases; junction bases not matched to a gene: 9. Germline V CDR1 and CDR2: LGHNA, YNFKEQ. There are 15 residues in the CDR3. CDR3 nucleotide sequence: TGTGCCAGCAGCCCAAACAGGGGCGGCGGCACTGAAGCTTTCTTT. It translates to CASSPNRGGGTEAFF.

This clonotype came up a few times. V gene TRBV28 combines with J gene TRBJ1-5, with 8 bases fitting TRBD1. The CDR3 runs to 17 residues. J was trimmed by 6 bases and V by 6 bases; bases with no gene match: 16. The germline V gene has CDR1 MDHEN and CDR2 SYDVKM. Here the CDR3 reads CASRLTLDRVEGQPQHF. CDR3 DNA: TGTGCCAGCAGATTAACCTTGGACAGGGTTGAGGGTCAGCCCCAGCATTTT.

This clonotype was recorded at least ten times. The rearrangement uses TRBV5-1 and TRBJ2-6; a possible D gene is TRBD1 (5 bases). The germline gives CDR1 SGHRS, CDR2 YFSETQ. The CDR3 has 17 residues. Trimming took off 2 bases at V and 0 bases at J, with 12 bases between the two ends. The CDR3 here is CASSLRAGPSGANVLTF. CDR3 sequence (DNA): TGCGCCAGCAGCTTACGGGCAGGGCCCTCTGGGGCCAACGTCCTGACTTTC.

This clonotype was counted only a few times. The chain joins TRBV5-1 to TRBJ2-3; D not certain. Trimming took 4 bases from V and 2 from J, leaving 11 bases between them. The CDR3 runs 14 residues. Germline V gives CDR1 SGHRS, CDR2 YFSETQ. CDR3: CASSVALVTDTQYF. CDR3 bases: TGCGCCAGCAGCGTCGCTCTCGTCACAGATACGCAGTATTTT.